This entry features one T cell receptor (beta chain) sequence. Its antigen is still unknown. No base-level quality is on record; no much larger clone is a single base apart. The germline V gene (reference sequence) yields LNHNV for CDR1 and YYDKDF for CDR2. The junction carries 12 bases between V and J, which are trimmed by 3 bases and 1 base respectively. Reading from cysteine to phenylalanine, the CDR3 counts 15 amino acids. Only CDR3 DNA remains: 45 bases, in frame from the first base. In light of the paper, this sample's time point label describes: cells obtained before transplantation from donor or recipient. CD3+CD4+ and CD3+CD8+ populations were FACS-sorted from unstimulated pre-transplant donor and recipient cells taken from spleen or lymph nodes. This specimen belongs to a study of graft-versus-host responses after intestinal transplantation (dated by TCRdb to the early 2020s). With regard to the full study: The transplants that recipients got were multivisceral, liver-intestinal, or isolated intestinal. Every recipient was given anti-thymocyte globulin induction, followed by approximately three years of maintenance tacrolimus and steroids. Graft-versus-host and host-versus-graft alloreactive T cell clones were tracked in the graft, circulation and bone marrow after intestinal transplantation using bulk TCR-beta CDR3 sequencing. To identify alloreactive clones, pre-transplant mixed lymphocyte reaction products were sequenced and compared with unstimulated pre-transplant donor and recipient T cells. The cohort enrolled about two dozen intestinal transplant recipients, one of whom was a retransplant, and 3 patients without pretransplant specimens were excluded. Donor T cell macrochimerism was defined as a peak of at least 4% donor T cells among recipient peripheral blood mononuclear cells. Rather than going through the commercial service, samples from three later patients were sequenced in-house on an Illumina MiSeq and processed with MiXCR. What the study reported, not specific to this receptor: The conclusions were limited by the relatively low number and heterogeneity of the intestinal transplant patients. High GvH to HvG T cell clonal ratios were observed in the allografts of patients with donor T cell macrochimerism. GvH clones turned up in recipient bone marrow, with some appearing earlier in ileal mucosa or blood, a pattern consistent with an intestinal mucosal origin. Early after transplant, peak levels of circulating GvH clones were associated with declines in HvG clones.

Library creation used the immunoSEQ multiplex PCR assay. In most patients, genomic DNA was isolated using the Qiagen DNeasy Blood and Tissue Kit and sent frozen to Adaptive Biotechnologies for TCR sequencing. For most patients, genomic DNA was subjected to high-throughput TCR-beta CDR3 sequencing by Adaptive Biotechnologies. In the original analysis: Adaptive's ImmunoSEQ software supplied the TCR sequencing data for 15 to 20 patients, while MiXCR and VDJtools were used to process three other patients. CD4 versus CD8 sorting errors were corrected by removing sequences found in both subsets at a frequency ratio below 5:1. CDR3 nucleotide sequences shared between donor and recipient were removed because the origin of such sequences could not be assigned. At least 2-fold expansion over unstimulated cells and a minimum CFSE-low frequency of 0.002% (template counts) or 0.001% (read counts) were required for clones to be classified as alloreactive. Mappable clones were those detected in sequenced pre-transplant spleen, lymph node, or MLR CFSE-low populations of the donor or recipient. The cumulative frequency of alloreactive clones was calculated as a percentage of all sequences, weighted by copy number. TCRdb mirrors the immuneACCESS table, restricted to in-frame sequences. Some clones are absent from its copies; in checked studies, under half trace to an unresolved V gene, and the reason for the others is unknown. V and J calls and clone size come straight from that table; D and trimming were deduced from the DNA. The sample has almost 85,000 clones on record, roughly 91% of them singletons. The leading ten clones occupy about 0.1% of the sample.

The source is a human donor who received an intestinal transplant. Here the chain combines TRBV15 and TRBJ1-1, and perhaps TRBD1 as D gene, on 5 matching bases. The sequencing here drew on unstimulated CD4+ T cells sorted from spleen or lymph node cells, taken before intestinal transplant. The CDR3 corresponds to CATSSGGVGNTEAFF. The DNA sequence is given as TGTGCCACCAGCAGTGGAGGGGTTGGGAACACTGAAGCTTTCTTT.